Included here is one TCR beta chain sequence, with context. Its antigen is unknown. Base-call qualities are not available, and no considerably larger clone is one nucleotide away. The CDR3 sequence holds 16 residues, the cysteine and phenylalanine included. The only DNA kept is the CDR3, 48 bases in frame from the first base. Reading the germline V gene gives CDR1 MDHEN and CDR2 SYDVKM. V gives up 6 bases and J gives up 5 bases, and the segment between their germline ends measures 20 bases. This specimen belongs to a study of blood T cell repertoires in COVID-19 (TCRdb year 2020). At the level of the whole study: Samples covering the acute and convalescent phases of COVID-19 were provided by collaborators in the United States, Italy and Spain. The prospective study material was composed of cDNA or gDNA derived from T cells, B-cell-depleted T cells, or PBMCs. The dataset comprised deeply sampled blood TCRbeta repertoires from subjects exposed to, actively infected with, or recovered from COVID-19. The repertoires were released in a freely available public database meant as a resource for research on the immune response to SARS-CoV-2. The samples were drawn from two sources: the first 160 participants of the ongoing ImmuneRACE study, and fewer than 1,500 subjects contributed by 6 global collaborators. Nearly every sample came with metadata listing a de-identified subject ID, COVID-19 status, age in years and sex. Where available, HLA class I and class II types were obtained from metadata supplied by the sample provider rather than from assay-based typing.

In the prospective study, participants were 18 to 89 years old, resided in 25 or so geographic areas of the United States, and were enrolled through a virtual design. In the prospective study, cohorts were assigned on the basis of participant-reported clinical history obtained from a screening survey and a study questionnaire. Mobile phlebotomists in the prospective study collected whole blood, serum and a nasopharyngeal or oropharyngeal swab from every participant. Additional blood draws and questionnaires over an approximately 2-month period could optionally be provided by prospective study participants. Blood samples from the prospective study were shipped frozen or at room temperature prior to DNA extraction. Overall study outcomes, separate from this receptor: The amount of clinical and demographic metadata varied by source and participant and was provided uncurated.

TCRbeta CDR3 regions were amplified from genomic DNA by means of the immunoSEQ Assay, a bias-controlled multiplex PCR. On the study's bioinformatics: Within the assay, amplification of reference gene primers was used to estimate how many nucleated cells each sample contained. To quantify the absolute abundance of each unique TCRbeta CDR3 rearrangement, sequence reads were collapsed and filtered. For each sample, productive Simpson clonality was calculated as the square root of Simpson's diversity index across productive rearrangements. TCRdb provides this immuneACCESS table in a form limited to in-frame rearrangements. Some clones are lacking; in checked studies, under half of them reflect an unresolved V gene, and why the rest are absent is not known. The V and J calls and the clone size are those of that table, but D and trimming were determined from the DNA. Recorded for this sample are fewer than 250,000 clones; around 88% of them occurred a single time. Roughly 14% of the sample is in the top ten clones.

This sequence originates from a woman in her 50s with acute COVID-19. The V and J segments used are TRBV28 and TRBJ1-5; no D gene call is confident. Sequencing was done on a sample of PBMCs or T cells enriched from blood (not recorded which). This receptor carries the CDR3 CASRTTEGADHQPQHF. The DNA is TGTGCCAGCAGGACGACCGAAGGAGCAGATCATCAGCCCCAGCATTTT.